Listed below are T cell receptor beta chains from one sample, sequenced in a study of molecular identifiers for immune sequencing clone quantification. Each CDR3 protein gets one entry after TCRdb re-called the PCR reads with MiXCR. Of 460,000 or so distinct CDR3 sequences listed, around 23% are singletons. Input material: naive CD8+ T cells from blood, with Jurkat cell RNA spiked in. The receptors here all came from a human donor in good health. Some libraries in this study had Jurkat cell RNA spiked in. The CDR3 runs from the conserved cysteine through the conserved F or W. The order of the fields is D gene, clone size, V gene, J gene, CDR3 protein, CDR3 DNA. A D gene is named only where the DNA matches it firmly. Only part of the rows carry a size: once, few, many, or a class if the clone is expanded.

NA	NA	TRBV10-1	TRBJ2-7	CASSASRGMDEQYF	TGCGCCAGCAGTGCATCCCGGGGGATGGACGAGCAGTACTTC
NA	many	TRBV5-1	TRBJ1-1	CASSWVGTNTEAFF	TGCGCCAGCAGCTGGGTAGGGACGAACACTGAAGCTTTCTTT
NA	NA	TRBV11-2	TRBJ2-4	CASSLVPGARNIQYF	TGTGCCAGCAGCTTAGTTCCGGGGGCCCGGAACATTCAGTACTTC
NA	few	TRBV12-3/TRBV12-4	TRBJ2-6	CAILSGYGANVLTF	TGTGCCATTTTGAGCGGCTATGGGGCCAACGTCCTGACTTTC
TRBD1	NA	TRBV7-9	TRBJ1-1	CASSAGQLAAFF	TGTGCTAGCAGCGCGGGACAGCTTGCAGCTTTCTTT
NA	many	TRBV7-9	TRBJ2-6	CASSSLKGPAGANVLTF	TGTGCCAGCAGCTCCCTTAAAGGCCCGGCTGGGGCCAACGTCCTGACTTTC
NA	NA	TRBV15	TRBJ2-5	CDTSRDLGEETQYF	TGTGACACCAGCAGAGACTTGGGGGAAGAGACCCAGTACTTC
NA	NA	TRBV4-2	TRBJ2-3	CASSYTGTPSEGQYF	TGTGCCAGCAGCTATACCGGGACCCCCTCCGAGGGGCAGTATTTT
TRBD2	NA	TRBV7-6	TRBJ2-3	CASSEPRGAGGRIGTDTQYF	TGTGCCAGCAGCGAACCCCGGGGAGCGGGGGGGAGGATCGGCACAGATACGCAGTATTTT
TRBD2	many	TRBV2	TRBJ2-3	CASSSRGLAGDTQYF	TGTGCCAGCAGTTCCCGGGGACTAGCAGGAGATACGCAGTATTTT
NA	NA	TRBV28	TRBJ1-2	CARSLPTSNYGYTF	TGTGCCAGGAGTTTACCCACCTCTAACTATGGCTACACCTTC
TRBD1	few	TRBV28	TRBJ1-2	CASSLRDRGRIGYTF	TGTGCCAGCAGTTTACGAGACAGGGGGCGAATTGGCTACACCTTC
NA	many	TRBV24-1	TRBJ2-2	CATSDRTGELFF	TGTGCCACCAGTGATAGGACCGGGGAGCTGTTTTTT
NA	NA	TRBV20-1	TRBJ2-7	CSARDLLRDEQYF	TGCAGTGCTAGAGATCTTCTCAGGGACGAGCAGTACTTC
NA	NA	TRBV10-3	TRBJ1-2	CAISEGRTYGYTF	TGTGCCATCAGTGAGGGACGGACCTATGGCTACACCTTC
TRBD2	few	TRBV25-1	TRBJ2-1	CASSGVAGGSYNEQFF	TGTGCCAGCAGTGGGGTAGCGGGGGGCTCCTACAATGAGCAGTTCTTC
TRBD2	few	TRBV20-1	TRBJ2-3	CSANIRDKRGGTSTDTQYF	TGCAGTGCCAATATCCGGGACAAACGCGGGGGGACGAGCACAGATACGCAGTATTTT
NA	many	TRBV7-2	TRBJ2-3	CASSSDSMTGDTQYF	TGTGCCAGCAGCTCCGACAGCATGACTGGAGATACGCAGTATTTT
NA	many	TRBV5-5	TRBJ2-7	CASSLANGYEQYF	TGTGCCAGCAGCTTGGCAAACGGGTACGAGCAGTACTTC
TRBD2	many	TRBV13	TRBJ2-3	CASSPTSGETDTQYF	TGTGCCAGCAGCCCTACTAGCGGGGAGACAGATACGCAGTATTTT
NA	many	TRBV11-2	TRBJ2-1	CASSSRNYNEQFF	TGTGCCAGCAGCTCGAGGAATTACAATGAGCAGTTCTTC
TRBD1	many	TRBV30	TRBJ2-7	CAWSFGDRAYEQYF	TGTGCCTGGAGTTTCGGGGACAGAGCCTACGAGCAGTACTTC
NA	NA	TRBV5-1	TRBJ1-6	CASSLDWGDNSPLHF	TGCGCCAGCAGCTTGGATTGGGGGGACAATTCACCCCTCCACTTT
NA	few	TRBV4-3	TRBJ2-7	CASSQEREDTYEQYF	TGCGCCAGCAGCCAAGAGAGGGAAGACACCTACGAGCAGTACTTC
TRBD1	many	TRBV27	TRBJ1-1	CASSLVTGDANTEAFF	TGTGCCAGCAGTTTAGTTACAGGGGATGCGAACACTGAAGCTTTCTTT
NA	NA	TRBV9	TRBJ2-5	CASSVEAAQETQYF	TGTGCCAGCAGCGTGGAAGCCGCCCAAGAGACCCAGTACTTC
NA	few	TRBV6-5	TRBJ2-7	CASSYGAYTDTYEQYF	TGTGCCAGCAGTTATGGGGCTTACACTGATACCTACGAGCAGTACTTC
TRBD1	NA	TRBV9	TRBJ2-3	CASSATGTVTQYF	TGTGCCAGCAGCGCCACCGGGACAGTTACGCAGTATTTT
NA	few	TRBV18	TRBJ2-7	CASSPPYWTDSYEQYF	TGTGCCAGCTCACCACCGTACTGGACAGATTCCTACGAGCAGTACTTC
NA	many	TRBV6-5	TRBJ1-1	CASSYSSGGAEAFF	TGTGCCAGCAGTTACTCGAGCGGGGGTGCTGAAGCTTTCTTT
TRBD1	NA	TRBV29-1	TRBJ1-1	CSVPPGTGDTEAFF	TGCAGCGTTCCCCCCGGGACAGGGGACACTGAAGCTTTCTTT
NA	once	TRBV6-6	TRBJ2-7	CASSPWRVGFSYEQYF	TGTGCCAGCAGCCCCTGGAGGGTTGGGTTCTCCTACGAGCAGTACTTC
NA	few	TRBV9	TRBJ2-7	CASSPRPSSPYEQYF	TGTGCCAGCAGCCCCCGCCCGTCATCCCCCTACGAGCAGTACTTC
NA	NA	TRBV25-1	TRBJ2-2	CASSEGSTGELFF	TGTGCCAGCAGTGAGGGTTCCACCGGGGAGCTGTTTTTT
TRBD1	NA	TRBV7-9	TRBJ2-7	CASSFTGDRGHEQYF	TGTGCCAGCAGCTTTACGGGGGACAGGGGCCACGAGCAGTACTTC
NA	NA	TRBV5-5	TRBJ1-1	CASSLGPDTMNTEAFF	TGTGCCAGCAGCTTGGGACCCGATACCATGAACACTGAAGCTTTCTTT
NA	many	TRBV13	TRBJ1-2	CASSLRTADGYTF	TGTGCCAGCAGCTTAAGAACAGCAGATGGCTACACCTTC
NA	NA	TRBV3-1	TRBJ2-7	CASSQEGGPLYEQYF	TGTGCCAGCAGCCAAGAAGGGGGGCCCCTCTACGAGCAGTACTTC
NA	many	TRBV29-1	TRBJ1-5	CSVEAGSNQPQHF	TGCAGCGTTGAAGCAGGTAGCAATCAGCCCCAGCATTTT
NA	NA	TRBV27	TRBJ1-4	CASSPHGGEKLFF	TGTGCCAGCAGTCCCCACGGAGGTGAAAAACTGTTTTTT
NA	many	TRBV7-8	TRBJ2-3	CASSPREQLDTQYF	TGTGCCAGCAGCCCCCGGGAGCAGTTAGATACGCAGTATTTT
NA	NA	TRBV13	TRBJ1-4	CASGAGSNEKLFF	TGTGCCAGCGGCGCCGGCAGTAATGAAAAACTGTTTTTT
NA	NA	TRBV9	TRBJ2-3	CASSVGLATLTDTQYF	TGTGCCAGCAGCGTAGGGCTAGCGACCCTCACAGATACGCAGTATTTT
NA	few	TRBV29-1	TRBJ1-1	CSVEGGYYTEAFF	TGCAGCGTTGAAGGGGGCTATTACACTGAAGCTTTCTTT
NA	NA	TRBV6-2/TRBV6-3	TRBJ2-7	CASSYGTEYYEQYF	TGTGCCAGCAGTTACGGGACCGAGTACTACGAGCAGTACTTC